This T cell receptor beta chain was captured in a study of blood T cell repertoires in COVID-19 (dated by TCRdb to 2018 to 2020). Concerning the study at large: Samples covering the acute and convalescent phases of COVID-19 were provided by collaborators in the United States, Italy and Spain. The repertoires were made available in a free public database intended to serve as a resource for research on the immune response to SARS-CoV-2. Nearly every sample came with metadata listing a de-identified subject ID, COVID-19 status, age in years and sex. HLA class I and class II types, where available, came from metadata supplied by the sample provider rather than from assay-based typing. The prospective study material was composed of cDNA or gDNA derived from T cells, B-cell-depleted T cells, or PBMCs. Subjects who had been exposed to COVID-19, were actively infected with it, or had recovered from it provided the deeply sampled blood TCRbeta repertoires that made up the dataset. The samples were drawn from the first 160 participants of the ongoing ImmuneRACE study and from 1,200 or so subjects provided by 6 global collaborators. Study-level results and caveats: How much clinical and demographic metadata was included differed by source and by participant, and the metadata was provided uncurated.

The CDR3 sequence holds 12 residues, the cysteine and phenylalanine included. Solely the CDR3 DNA is kept, with 36 bases framed from the first base. For CDR1 and CDR2, the germline V gene lists SQVTM and ANQGSEA. Trimmed from V: 7 bases; trimmed from J: 2 bases; junction bases lacking a gene match: 5. In regard to this clone: It lacks a known antigen. Qualities for individual bases were not recorded, and no much larger clone is one base off.

The collaborating institutions used their own protocols to collect whole blood in K2EDTA tubes. For TCRbeta analysis, collaborator samples were shipped as frozen whole blood, as isolated PBMCs, or as DNA extracted from either sample type. The immunoSEQ Assay, a bias-controlled multiplex PCR, was used to amplify TCRbeta CDR3 regions from genomic DNA. The original pipeline was this. Within the assay, amplification of reference gene primers was used to estimate how many nucleated cells each sample contained. Sequence reads were collapsed and filtered to measure the absolute abundance of every unique TCRbeta CDR3 rearrangement. For each sample, productive Simpson clonality was calculated as the square root of Simpson's diversity index across productive rearrangements. Entries here come from immuneACCESS through TCRdb and include only in-frame sequences with V and J called. Some clones fail to appear in such tables; in the studies checked, an unresolved V gene covers under half of the shortfall, and the cause of the remainder is unknown. V and J calls and clone size come straight from that table; D and trimming were deduced from the DNA. This sample lists about 200,000 clones; 80% were detected once. The ten largest clones add up to less than 7% of the sample.

The TCR comes from a woman aged 70-85 years with acute or convalescent COVID-19. The specimen was peripheral blood. The V and J segments used are TRBV29-1 and TRBJ2-7, with 7 bases aligning to TRBD2. The DNA reads as follows: TGCAGCGCCCAAGCGGGGCCCTACGAGCAGTACTTC. Protein translation: CSAQAGPYEQYF.